The entry that follows covers one TCR beta chain sequence. These data come from a study of blood T cell repertoires in COVID-19. Germline-derived CDR1 and CDR2 are SGHTA and FQGNSA. The CDR3 is 15 amino acids. Deletions cut 3 bases from V and 5 bases from J, with 16 bases between. The data were produced by immunoSEQ multiplex PCR, yet TCRdb's version contains in-frame clones alone and is incomplete. This sample carries 150,000 or so clones, approximately 93% of them seen once, and the ten largest clones take 2%. The source is an older woman with COVID-19, enrolled during active disease. The chain employs TRBV7-2 and TRBJ1-2; the D gene is possibly TRBD1 (5 bases). The sample consisted of peripheral blood. DNA of the CDR3: TGTGCCAGCAGCTTGACTAGGGACGGACCTTATGGCTACACCTTC. Amino acids: CASSLTRDGPYGYTF.